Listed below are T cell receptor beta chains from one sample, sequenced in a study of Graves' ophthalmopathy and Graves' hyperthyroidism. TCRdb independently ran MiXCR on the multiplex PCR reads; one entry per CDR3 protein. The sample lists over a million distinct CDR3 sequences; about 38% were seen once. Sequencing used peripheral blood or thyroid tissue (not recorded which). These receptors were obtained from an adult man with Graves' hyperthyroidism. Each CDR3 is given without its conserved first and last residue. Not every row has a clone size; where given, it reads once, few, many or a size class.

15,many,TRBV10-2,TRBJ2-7,ASSDGNSGRLAYEQY
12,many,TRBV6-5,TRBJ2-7,ASSTTGIPYEQY
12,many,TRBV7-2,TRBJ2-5,ASSPPPAAETQY
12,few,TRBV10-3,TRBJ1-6,AISEPVRNSPLH
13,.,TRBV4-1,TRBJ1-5,ASSQERGLNQPQH
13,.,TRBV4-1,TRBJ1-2,ASSQGRGLSYGYT
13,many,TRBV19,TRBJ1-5,ASTYLGERNQPQH
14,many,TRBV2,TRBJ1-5,ASNPETSAGNQPQH
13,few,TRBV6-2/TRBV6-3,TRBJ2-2,ASTSAGGNTGELF
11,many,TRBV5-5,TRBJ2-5,ASTPTGVETQY